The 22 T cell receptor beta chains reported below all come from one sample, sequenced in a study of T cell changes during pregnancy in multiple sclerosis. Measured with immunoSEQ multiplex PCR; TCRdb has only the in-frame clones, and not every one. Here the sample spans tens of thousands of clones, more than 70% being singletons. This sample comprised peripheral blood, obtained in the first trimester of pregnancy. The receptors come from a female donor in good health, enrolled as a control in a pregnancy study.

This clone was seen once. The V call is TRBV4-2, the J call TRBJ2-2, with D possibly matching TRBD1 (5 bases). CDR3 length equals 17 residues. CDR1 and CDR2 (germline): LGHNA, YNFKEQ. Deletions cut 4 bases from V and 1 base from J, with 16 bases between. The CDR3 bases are TGTGCCAGCAGCCCCGGCCAGGGCGAACTGAACACCGGGGAGCTGTTTTTT. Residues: CASSPGQGELNTGELFF.

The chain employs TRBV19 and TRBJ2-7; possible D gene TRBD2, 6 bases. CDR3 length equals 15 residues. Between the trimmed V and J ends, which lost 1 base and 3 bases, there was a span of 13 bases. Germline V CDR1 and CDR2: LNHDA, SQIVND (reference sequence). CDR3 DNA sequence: TGTGCCAGTAGTATAGTTTCGGGGGACCTCTACGAGCAGTACTTC. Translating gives CASSIVSGDLYEQYF.

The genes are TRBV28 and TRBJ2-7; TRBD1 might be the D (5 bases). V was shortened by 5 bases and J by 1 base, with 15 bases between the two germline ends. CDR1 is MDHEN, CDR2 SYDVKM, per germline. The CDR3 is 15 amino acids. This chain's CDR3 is CASSTQVQASYEQYF. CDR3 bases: TGTGCCAGCAGTACACAGGTACAGGCGTCCTACGAGCAGTACTTC.

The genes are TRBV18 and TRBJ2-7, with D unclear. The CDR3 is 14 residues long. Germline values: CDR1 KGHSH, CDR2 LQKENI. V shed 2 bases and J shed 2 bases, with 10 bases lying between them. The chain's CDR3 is CASSPVPGTYEQYF. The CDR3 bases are TGTGCCAGCTCACCAGTCCCAGGAACCTACGAGCAGTACTTC.

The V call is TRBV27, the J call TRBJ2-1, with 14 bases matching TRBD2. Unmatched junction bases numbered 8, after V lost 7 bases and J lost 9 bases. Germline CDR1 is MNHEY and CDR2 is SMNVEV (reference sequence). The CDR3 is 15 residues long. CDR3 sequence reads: CASTPGTSGSGEQFF. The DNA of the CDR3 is TGTGCCAGCACCCCAGGGACTAGCGGGAGTGGTGAGCAGTTCTTC.

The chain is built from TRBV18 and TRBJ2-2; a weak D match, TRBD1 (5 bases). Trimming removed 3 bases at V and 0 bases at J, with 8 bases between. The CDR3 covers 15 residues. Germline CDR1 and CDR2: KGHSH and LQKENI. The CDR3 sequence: CASSPGQSNTGELFF. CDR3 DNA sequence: TGTGCCAGCTCACCGGGGCAGTCGAACACCGGGGAGCTGTTTTTT.

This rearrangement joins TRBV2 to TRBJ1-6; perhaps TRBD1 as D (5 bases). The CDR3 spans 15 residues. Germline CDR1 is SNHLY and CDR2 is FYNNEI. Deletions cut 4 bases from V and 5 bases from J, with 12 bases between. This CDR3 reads CASSGVGPHNSPLHF. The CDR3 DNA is TGTGCCAGCAGTGGGGTGGGGCCTCATAATTCACCCCTCCACTTT.

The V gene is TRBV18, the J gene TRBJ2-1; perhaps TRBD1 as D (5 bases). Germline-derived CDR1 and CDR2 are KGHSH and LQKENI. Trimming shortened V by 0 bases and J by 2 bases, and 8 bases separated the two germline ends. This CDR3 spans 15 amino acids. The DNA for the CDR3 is TGTGCCAGCTCACCACCGAGACAGACCTACAATGAGCAGTTCTTC. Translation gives CASSPPRQTYNEQFF.

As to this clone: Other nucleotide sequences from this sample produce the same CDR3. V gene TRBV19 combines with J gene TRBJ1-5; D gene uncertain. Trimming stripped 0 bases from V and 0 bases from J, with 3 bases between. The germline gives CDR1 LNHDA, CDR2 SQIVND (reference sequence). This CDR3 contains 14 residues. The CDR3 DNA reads TGTGCCAGTAGTATAGACAATAGCAATCAGCCCCAGCATTTT. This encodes CASSIDNSNQPQHF.

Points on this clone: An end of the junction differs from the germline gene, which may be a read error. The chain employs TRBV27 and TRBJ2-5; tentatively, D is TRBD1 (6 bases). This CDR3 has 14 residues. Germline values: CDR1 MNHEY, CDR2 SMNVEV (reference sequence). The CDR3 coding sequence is TGTGCCAGCAGTTTAGCGGACAGTCAAGGGACCCAGTACTTC. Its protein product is CASSLADSQGTQYF.

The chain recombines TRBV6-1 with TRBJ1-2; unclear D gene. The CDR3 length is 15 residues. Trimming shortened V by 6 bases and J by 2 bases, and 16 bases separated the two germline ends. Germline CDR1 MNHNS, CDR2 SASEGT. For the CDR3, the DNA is TGTGCCAGCAGCGGTGGCGGGAACTTAAACTATGGCTACACCTTC. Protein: CASSGGGNLNYGYTF.

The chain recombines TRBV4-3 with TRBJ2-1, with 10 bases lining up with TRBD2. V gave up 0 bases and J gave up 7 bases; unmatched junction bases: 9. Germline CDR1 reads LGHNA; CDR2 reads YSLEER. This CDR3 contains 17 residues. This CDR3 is CASSQDRALAGSNEQFF. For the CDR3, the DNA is TGCGCCAGCAGCCAAGATCGGGCACTAGCGGGGTCAAATGAGCAGTTCTTC.

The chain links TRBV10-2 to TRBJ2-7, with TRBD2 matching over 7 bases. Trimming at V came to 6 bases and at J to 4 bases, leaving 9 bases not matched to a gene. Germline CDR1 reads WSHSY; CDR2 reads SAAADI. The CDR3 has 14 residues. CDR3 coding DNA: TGCGCCAGCAGGGGAGGCGGGAGTGAGTACGAGCAGTACTTC. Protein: CASRGGGSEYEQYF.

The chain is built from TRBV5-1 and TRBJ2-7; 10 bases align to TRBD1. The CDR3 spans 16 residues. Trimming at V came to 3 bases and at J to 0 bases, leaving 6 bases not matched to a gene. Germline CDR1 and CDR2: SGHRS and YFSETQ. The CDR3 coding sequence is TGCGCCAGCAGCTGGGGGGACAGGGGCGGCTCCTACGAGCAGTACTTC. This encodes CASSWGDRGGSYEQYF.

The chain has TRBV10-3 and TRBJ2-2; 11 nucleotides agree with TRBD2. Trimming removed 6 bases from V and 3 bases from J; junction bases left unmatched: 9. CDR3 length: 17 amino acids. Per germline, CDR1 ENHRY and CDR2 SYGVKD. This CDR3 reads CAISPSGRRAHTGELFF. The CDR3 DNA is TGTGCCATCAGCCCTAGCGGGAGGAGAGCTCACACCGGGGAGCTGTTTTTT.

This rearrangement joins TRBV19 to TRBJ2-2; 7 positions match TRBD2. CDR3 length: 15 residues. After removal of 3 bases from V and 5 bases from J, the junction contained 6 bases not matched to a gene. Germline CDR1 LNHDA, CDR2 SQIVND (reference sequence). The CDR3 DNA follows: TGTGCCAGTAGTATGGTCGGGGGGAGTACCGGGGAGCTGTTTTTT. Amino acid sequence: CASSMVGGSTGELFF.

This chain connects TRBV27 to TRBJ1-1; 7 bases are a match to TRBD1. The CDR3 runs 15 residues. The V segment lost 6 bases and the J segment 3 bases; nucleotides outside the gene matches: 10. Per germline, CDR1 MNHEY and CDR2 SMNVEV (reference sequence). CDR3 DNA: TGTGCCAGCAGAATCAGGGGGGCTAGGGACACTGAAGCTTTCTTT. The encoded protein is CASRIRGARDTEAFF.

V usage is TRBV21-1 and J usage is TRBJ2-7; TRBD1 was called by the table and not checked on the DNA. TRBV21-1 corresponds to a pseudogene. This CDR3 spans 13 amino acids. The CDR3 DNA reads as TGTGCCAGCAGGGGACACATAGACTACGAGCAGTACTTC. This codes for CASRGHIDYEQYF.

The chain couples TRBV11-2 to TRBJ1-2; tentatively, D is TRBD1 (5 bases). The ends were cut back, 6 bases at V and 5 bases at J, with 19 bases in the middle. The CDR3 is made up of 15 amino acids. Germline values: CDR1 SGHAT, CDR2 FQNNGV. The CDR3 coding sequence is TGTGCCAGCAGAAACCCGGGACGGAGGGATTATGGCTACACCTTC. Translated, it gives CASRNPGRRDYGYTF.

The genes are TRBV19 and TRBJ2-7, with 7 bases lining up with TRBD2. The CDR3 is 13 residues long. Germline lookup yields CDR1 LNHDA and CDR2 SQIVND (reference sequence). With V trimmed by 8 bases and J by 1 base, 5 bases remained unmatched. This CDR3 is CASCAGDSYEQYF. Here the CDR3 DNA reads TGTGCCAGTTGCGCGGGGGATTCCTACGAGCAGTACTTC.

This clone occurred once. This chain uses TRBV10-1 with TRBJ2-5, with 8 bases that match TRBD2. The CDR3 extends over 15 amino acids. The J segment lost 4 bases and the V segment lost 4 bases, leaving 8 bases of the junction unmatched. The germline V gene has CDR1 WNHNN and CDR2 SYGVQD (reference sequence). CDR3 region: CASSAGRVPPETQYF. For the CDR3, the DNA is TGCGCCAGCAGTGCCGGGAGGGTCCCCCCAGAGACCCAGTACTTC.

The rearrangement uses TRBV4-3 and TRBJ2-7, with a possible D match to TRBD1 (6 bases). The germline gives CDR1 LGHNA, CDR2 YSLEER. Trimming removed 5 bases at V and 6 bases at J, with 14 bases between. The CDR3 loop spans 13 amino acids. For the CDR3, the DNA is TGCGCCAGCAGCGTCACAGGGCGGCGCGAGCAGTACTTC. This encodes CASSVTGRREQYF.